A single sample gave rise to the 10 T cell receptor beta chains below, sequenced in a study of CD4 T cell repertoires in COVID-19. The table came from immunoSEQ multiplex PCR; TCRdb's copy has only in-frame clones and leaves some out. The sample includes tens of thousands of clones, about 83% of them seen just once. The input for sequencing was CD4+ T cells from peripheral blood, taken after recovery from COVID-19. The receptors were sampled from a human donor who had COVID-19.

This chain links TRBV7-9 with TRBJ2-3, with D hard to call. The CDR3 contains 11 residues. CDR1 is SEHNR, CDR2 FQNEAQ, per germline (reference sequence). Between the trimmed V and J ends, which lost 3 bases and 7 bases, there was a span of 5 bases. CDR3 loop: CASSLENTQYF. Here the CDR3 DNA reads TGTGCCAGCAGCTTGGAAAATACGCAGTATTTT.

The chain carries TRBV7-9 and TRBJ2-6; unclear D gene. The CDR3 is 13 amino acids. The germline V and J ends were trimmed by 5 bases and 6 bases, with 8 bases remaining between them. Germline values: CDR1 SEHNR, CDR2 FQNEAQ (reference sequence). CDR3 nucleotides: TGTGCCAGCAGCGACGCGAAGGCCAACGTCCTGACTTTC. Protein: CASSDAKANVLTF.

The chain uses TRBV5-1 and TRBJ2-2, with TRBD2 matching 10 bases. V shed 4 bases and J 3 bases; nucleotides not matched to a gene: 6. Per the germline V gene, CDR1 is SGHRS and CDR2 is YFSETQ. CDR3 length: 16 amino acids. CDR3 in amino acids: CASSAASGGDTGELFF. CDR3 DNA sequence: TGCGCCAGCAGCGCAGCTAGCGGGGGAGACACCGGGGAGCTGTTTTTT.

The rearrangement uses TRBV7-8 and TRBJ2-5; TRBD2 aligns across 11 bases. The CDR3 runs 16 residues. The J segment lost 4 bases and the V segment lost 5 bases, leaving 9 bases of the junction unmatched. CDR1 is SGHVS, CDR2 FQNEAQ, per germline. DNA for the CDR3: TGTGCCAGCAGCCCTTTAGCGGGAGGGCCGTCAGAGACCCAGTACTTC. Translated, it gives CASSPLAGGPSETQYF.

V usage is TRBV9 and J usage is TRBJ2-1, with D tentatively TRBD1 or TRBD2 (5 bases each). The CDR3 contains 13 residues. From germline, CDR1 is SGDLS and CDR2 YYNGEE. Trimming pared 4 bases from V and 5 bases from J, leaving 10 bases between. Written as DNA, the CDR3 is TGTGCCAGCAGCCTGGGACCCGACAATGAGCAGTTCTTC. Residues: CASSLGPDNEQFF.

This clone occurred a few times. The chain recombines TRBV6-1 with TRBJ1-5; possible D gene TRBD1, 6 bases. The CDR3 contains 17 residues. Germline V CDR1 and CDR2: MNHNS, SASEGT. Trimming stripped 4 bases from V and 3 bases from J, with 19 bases between. The CDR3 protein is CASSVVFAGEYNQPQHF. CDR3 in DNA: TGTGCCAGCAGTGTTGTCTTCGCAGGGGAGTACAATCAGCCCCAGCATTTT.

This rearrangement joins TRBV7-8 to TRBJ2-3; no definite D call. Trimming stripped 0 bases from V and 2 bases from J, with 6 bases between. The CDR3 is 14 amino acids. Looked up from germline, CDR1 is SGHVS and CDR2 is FQNEAQ. In DNA form, the CDR3 reads TGTGCCAGCAGCTTAGCGGATCTCACAGATACGCAGTATTTT. Translating it yields CASSLADLTDTQYF. The complete variable domain, with remaining parts taken from reference TRBV7-8 and TRBJ2-3, reads GAGVSQSPRYKVAKRGQDVALRCDPISGHVSLFWYQQALGQGPEFLTYFQNEAQLDKSGLPSDRFFAERPEGSVSTLKIQRTQQEDSAVYLCASSLADLTDTQYFGPGTRLTVL.

The chain joins TRBV10-1 to TRBJ2-1, with 9 positions matching TRBD1. The J segment lost 3 bases and the V segment lost 9 bases, leaving 6 bases of the junction unmatched. CDR1 and CDR2 from the germline V gene are WNHNN and SYGVQD (reference sequence). The CDR3 runs 14 residues. For the CDR3, the DNA is TGCGCCAGTTCATCGGGACAGGGCTACAATGAGCAGTTCTTC. This codes for CASSSGQGYNEQFF.

The J gene is TRBJ1-1, the V gene TRBV11-2, with TRBD1 matching over 7 bases. The CDR3 contains 14 residues. The V gene's germline CDR1 is SGHAT and CDR2 FQNNGV. The ends lost 5 bases at V and 4 bases at J; junction bases unmatched: 7. The CDR3 DNA is TGTGCCAGCAGCGCCCTACAGGGGTCCACTGAAGCTTTCTTT. This gives the protein CASSALQGSTEAFF.

The V call is TRBV7-3, the J call TRBJ2-5; TRBD1 aligns across 12 bases. J gave up 4 bases and V 5 bases, and 8 bases lay outside the gene matches. There are 16 residues in the CDR3. CDR1 is SGHTA, CDR2 FQGTGA, per germline. The chain's CDR3 is CASSLGTGGLIETQYF. CDR3 DNA sequence: TGTGCCAGCAGCCTGGGGACAGGGGGCTTAATAGAGACCCAGTACTTC.